A selection of T cell receptor beta chains follows, all from one sample in a study of spatial heterogeneity in lung cancer. In TCRdb, the 5' RACE reads were re-called with MiXCR into one record per CDR3 protein. The profile shows 40,000 to 45,000 distinct CDR3 sequences, around 15% of them singletons. This sample comprised PBMCs, obtained at surgery. These TCRs come from a male donor with early-stage non-small cell lung cancer. CDR3s include the opening cysteine and the closing phenylalanine or tryptophan. Each record gives: CDR3 DNA, CDR3 protein, CDR3 length, clone size, J gene, V gene, D gene. The D gene is left open where the match is weak. Not every row has a clone size; where given, it reads once, few, many or a size class.

DNA: TGCGCCAGCAGCTTGGCCACATCGGGGGATCCCTACGAGCAGTACTTC; CDR3: CASSLATSGDPYEQYF; length: 16; size: many; J: TRBJ2-7; V: TRBV5-1; D: .
DNA: TGCGCCAGCAGTTTACAGGGTTACTCTGGGGCCAACGTCCTGACTTTC; CDR3: CASSLQGYSGANVLTF; length: 16; size: .; J: TRBJ2-6; V: TRBV5-1; D: .
DNA: TGCGCCAGCAGCCCTGGACAGGCCAGTCTCACAGATACGCAGTATTTT; CDR3: CASSPGQASLTDTQYF; length: 16; size: .; J: TRBJ2-3; V: TRBV4-3; D: TRBD1
DNA: TGTGCCAGCAGCCGCGTATCGGGACTCCCTCGAGATGAGCAGTTCTTC; CDR3: CASSRVSGLPRDEQFF; length: 16; size: few; J: TRBJ2-1; V: TRBV3-1; D: .
DNA: TGCGCCAGCAGCTTGACGGCAGAGGATTCACCCCTCCACTTT; CDR3: CASSLTAEDSPLHF; length: 14; size: many; J: TRBJ1-6; V: TRBV5-1; D: .
DNA: TGTGCCAGCACCCCCCCGGATTTTAATTCACCCCTCCACTTT; CDR3: CASTPPDFNSPLHF; length: 14; size: few; J: TRBJ1-6; V: TRBV6-7; D: .
DNA: TGTGCCAGCAGTGACTTAGGACTCGCACCAAATGAGCAGTTCTTC; CDR3: CASSDLGLAPNEQFF; length: 15; size: .; J: TRBJ2-1; V: TRBV6-4; D: .
DNA: TGTGCCAGCAGCTTGCGGCAGGGGGCACCTGAAGCTTTCTTT; CDR3: CASSLRQGAPEAFF; length: 14; size: few; J: TRBJ1-1; V: TRBV5-6; D: TRBD1
DNA: TGTGCCAGCAGCCGGGTCAGCCTAAACTATGGCTACACCTTC; CDR3: CASSRVSLNYGYTF; length: 14; size: .; J: TRBJ1-2; V: TRBV7-9; D: .
DNA: TGCAGCGTTGATAGTGCGAACACCGGGGAGCTGTTTTTT; CDR3: CSVDSANTGELFF; length: 13; size: many; J: TRBJ2-2; V: TRBV29-1; D: .
DNA: TGTGCCAGCAGTTCCGGCGGGAGCGCAGATACGCAGTATTTT; CDR3: CASSSGGSADTQYF; length: 14; size: many; J: TRBJ2-3; V: TRBV28; D: TRBD2
DNA: TGTGCCACCAACTATGCGACAGGGGGGATTAAGACTGAAGCTTTCTTT; CDR3: CATNYATGGIKTEAFF; length: 16; size: many; J: TRBJ1-1; V: TRBV28; D: TRBD1
DNA: TGCGCCAGCAGTGGATCCCTTTCTGTGCGGGGGATCCGAGAGACCCAGTACTTC; CDR3: CASSGSLSVRGIRETQYF; length: 18; size: .; J: TRBJ2-5; V: TRBV10-2; D: TRBD2
DNA: TGTGCCAGCATCGGACAGCCCTACGAGCAGTACTTC; CDR3: CASIGQPYEQYF; length: 12; size: few; J: TRBJ2-7; V: TRBV2; D: .
DNA: TGTGCCAGCAGCCCCGGACTAGCGGGAGGGTTCGACACCGGGGAGCTGTTTTTT; CDR3: CASSPGLAGGFDTGELFF; length: 18; size: many; J: TRBJ2-2; V: TRBV9; D: TRBD2
DNA: TGCAGTGCTAGACCGGGGGTTAACACCGGGGAGCTGTTTTTT; CDR3: CSARPGVNTGELFF; length: 14; size: many; J: TRBJ2-2; V: TRBV20-1; D: .
DNA: TGCGCCAGCAGTTCGGGACTAGCGGGAGCGAACACAGATACGCAGTATTTT; CDR3: CASSSGLAGANTDTQYF; length: 17; size: .; J: TRBJ2-3; V: TRBV5-1; D: TRBD2
DNA: TGCAGTGCTCCCGAGGTCCTAGCGGGGAACGCAGATACGCAGTATTTT; CDR3: CSAPEVLAGNADTQYF; length: 16; size: many; J: TRBJ2-3; V: TRBV20-1; D: TRBD2
DNA: TGCGCCAGCAGCTTGGGGCGGGAGGATGAAAAACTGTTTTTT; CDR3: CASSLGREDEKLFF; length: 14; size: .; J: TRBJ1-4; V: TRBV5-1; D: .
DNA: TGCAGCTCGCAGGAGGGACCCTGGGGGACCTTC; CDR3: CSSQEGPWGTF; length: 11; size: many; J: TRBJ1-2; V: TRBV29-1; D: .
DNA: TGCGCCAGCAGCTCAAGATGGGGGGAGACCCAGTACTTC; CDR3: CASSSRWGETQYF; length: 13; size: .; J: TRBJ2-5; V: TRBV5-1; D: .
DNA: TGTGCCAGCAGCTTGGGGTCCGGCGCTAGCAATCAGCCCCAGCATTTT; CDR3: CASSLGSGASNQPQHF; length: 16; size: .; J: TRBJ1-5; V: TRBV5-4; D: .
DNA: TGTGCCAGCAGCTCGCCTTTTACTGGGGCCAACGTCCTGACTTTC; CDR3: CASSSPFTGANVLTF; length: 15; size: many; J: TRBJ2-6; V: TRBV12-3/TRBV12-4; D: .
DNA: TGTGCCACCAGTGATTTAGGACAGGTCGGCGAGGAGACCCAGTACTTC; CDR3: CATSDLGQVGEETQYF; length: 16; size: many; J: TRBJ2-5; V: TRBV24-1; D: TRBD1
DNA: TGCGCCAGCAGCCAAAGGTCGGAGGGTCAGCCCCAGCATTTT; CDR3: CASSQRSEGQPQHF; length: 14; size: .; J: TRBJ1-5; V: TRBV4-1; D: .
DNA: TGCAGCGTGGCAGGGCTCCTATCGTCTGGCTACACCTTC; CDR3: CSVAGLLSSGYTF; length: 13; size: many; J: TRBJ1-2; V: TRBV29-1; D: .
DNA: TGTGCCAGCAGGGCCGGGACGGACACCTACGAGCAGTACTTC; CDR3: CASRAGTDTYEQYF; length: 14; size: .; J: TRBJ2-7; V: TRBV12-3/TRBV12-4; D: .
DNA: TGTGCCAGCAGCGTAGGGACATTCAGGGGCACAGATACGCAGTATTTT; CDR3: CASSVGTFRGTDTQYF; length: 16; size: few; J: TRBJ2-3; V: TRBV9; D: .
DNA: TGCGCCAGCGGTCCCCCCGGCCGGGGGACCAACACTGAAGCTTTCTTT; CDR3: CASGPPGRGTNTEAFF; length: 16; size: .; J: TRBJ1-1; V: TRBV4-1; D: .
DNA: TGCAGCGTTTACAAAGCCACTAGCACAGATACGCAGTATTTT; CDR3: CSVYKATSTDTQYF; length: 14; size: many; J: TRBJ2-3; V: TRBV29-1; D: .
DNA: TGCAGCGTTGAAGATTGGGCGGGGGGCGAGACCCAGTACTTC; CDR3: CSVEDWAGGETQYF; length: 14; size: few; J: TRBJ2-5; V: TRBV29-1; D: TRBD2
DNA: TGCGCCAGCAGCAGGAGGCCCGGCACAGATACGCAGTATTTT; CDR3: CASSRRPGTDTQYF; length: 14; size: .; J: TRBJ2-3; V: TRBV5-1; D: .
DNA: TGTGCCATCAGTGAGCCCGGGACAGGGGGAAGGAATCAGCCCCAGCATTTT; CDR3: CAISEPGTGGRNQPQHF; length: 17; size: .; J: TRBJ1-5; V: TRBV10-3; D: TRBD1
DNA: TGTGCCAGCAGTTCCGGACTCGGCGGGCAGTACTTC; CDR3: CASSSGLGGQYF; length: 12; size: .; J: TRBJ2-7; V: TRBV27; D: .
DNA: TGCGCCAGCAGCCAAGAGACAGGGAGGGGCACTGAAGCTTTCTTT; CDR3: CASSQETGRGTEAFF; length: 15; size: many; J: TRBJ1-1; V: TRBV4-3; D: TRBD1
DNA: TGTGCCAGCAGCCAAGAGCGGGTTTACGAGCAGTACTTC; CDR3: CASSQERVYEQYF; length: 13; size: .; J: TRBJ2-7; V: TRBV3-1; D: .
DNA: TGTGCCAGCAGGCCAGGTCGAGATAGCAATCAGCCCCAGCATTTT; CDR3: CASRPGRDSNQPQHF; length: 15; size: .; J: TRBJ1-5; V: TRBV6-6; D: .
DNA: TGTGCCAGCAGCGCCAGATCGACTAGTCGGGAGACCCAGTACTTC; CDR3: CASSARSTSRETQYF; length: 15; size: .; J: TRBJ2-5; V: TRBV9; D: .
DNA: TGCAGCGTTGGTTTGGCGGGAGCAGAGACCCAGTACTTC; CDR3: CSVGLAGAETQYF; length: 13; size: .; J: TRBJ2-5; V: TRBV29-1; D: TRBD2
DNA: TGTGCCAGCAGTAAATTCGGCGGGAGTTACGAGCAGTACTTC; CDR3: CASSKFGGSYEQYF; length: 14; size: many; J: TRBJ2-7; V: TRBV9; D: TRBD2
DNA: TGTGCCAGCAGTTACTCTACGGCTTCCAGCTCCTACGAGCAGTACTTC; CDR3: CASSYSTASSSYEQYF; length: 16; size: .; J: TRBJ2-7; V: TRBV6-5; D: .
DNA: TGTGCCAGCAGTTTAGCACTAGCGGGGTACAATGAGCAGTTCTTC; CDR3: CASSLALAGYNEQFF; length: 15; size: few; J: TRBJ2-1; V: TRBV28; D: TRBD2
DNA: TGTGCCACCAGTATCAGGGGACAGGGTCCCTACGAGCAGTACTTC; CDR3: CATSIRGQGPYEQYF; length: 15; size: .; J: TRBJ2-7; V: TRBV15; D: TRBD1
DNA: TGTGCCAGCAGCTTTGACAGGGGCCGGGAGACCCAGTACTTC; CDR3: CASSFDRGRETQYF; length: 14; size: many; J: TRBJ2-5; V: TRBV7-2; D: TRBD1
DNA: TGCGCCAGCAGCGAAGACAACAGGGGACCCTATGGCTACACCTTC; CDR3: CASSEDNRGPYGYTF; length: 15; size: .; J: TRBJ1-2; V: TRBV5-1; D: TRBD1
DNA: TGTGCCACCAGCAGAGCCCGACAGGGCCATGGCTACACCTTC; CDR3: CATSRARQGHGYTF; length: 14; size: many; J: TRBJ1-2; V: TRBV15; D: TRBD1
DNA: TGTGCCTGGAGCCCGGGACAGGATAATTCACCCCTCCACTTT; CDR3: CAWSPGQDNSPLHF; length: 14; size: .; J: TRBJ1-6; V: TRBV30; D: TRBD1
DNA: TGCAGTGCTAGAGAGATTACTAGCGGATACAATGAGCAGTTCTTC; CDR3: CSAREITSGYNEQFF; length: 15; size: few; J: TRBJ2-1; V: TRBV20-1; D: TRBD2
DNA: TGTGCCAGCAGCTTAGCAAGGCAGGCCTATGGCTACACCTTC; CDR3: CASSLARQAYGYTF; length: 14; size: few; J: TRBJ1-2; V: TRBV7-2; D: .
DNA: TGTGCCAGCACTCCCAGCGGGCCCGGTGGGCCTGCCGAGCAGTACTTC; CDR3: CASTPSGPGGPAEQYF; length: 16; size: many; J: TRBJ2-7; V: TRBV6-5; D: .
DNA: TGTGCCAGCAGGACAGGGGATCAGCCCCAGCATTTT; CDR3: CASRTGDQPQHF; length: 12; size: few; J: TRBJ1-5; V: TRBV28; D: TRBD1
DNA: TGTGCCAGCAGCCGGGATCCCAATCAGCCCCAGCATTTT; CDR3: CASSRDPNQPQHF; length: 13; size: few; J: TRBJ1-5; V: TRBV5-6; D: .